This record covers a single T cell receptor beta chain. What it binds is unknown. Read data end 3 residues before the CDR3 end; the end is taken from the germline J gene. Aged 9 to 64 years, CVID subjects averaged around 43 years old. The germline V and J ends were trimmed by 2 bases and 7 bases, with 14 bases remaining between them. There are 15 residues in the CDR3. CDR1 and CDR2 (germline): MNHEY, SVGEGT. This entry comes from a study of T cell clonality in common variable immunodeficiency. The data were produced by immunoSEQ multiplex PCR, yet TCRdb's version contains in-frame clones alone and is incomplete. The sample holds 15,000 to 20,000 clones, and no clone turns up only once. General study points: CVID patient heterogeneity limited repertoire-clinical complication correlations. In common variable immunodeficiency, TCR beta chains reportedly carried fewer deletions and N-nucleotide insertions. Fewer TCRbeta clones were shared among CVID subjects than controls.

The V and J genes are TRBV6-2 or TRBV6-3 and TRBJ1-4; no reliable D call. The receptor's source is a human donor with common variable immunodeficiency. Sequences were obtained from peripheral blood mononuclear cells. CDR3 DNA, as far as it was read: TGTGCCAGCAGTTACCGGATCCAAAGGGTTGAAAAA. Its protein is CASSYRIQRVEK. The full CDR3 reads CASSYRIQRVEKLFF.